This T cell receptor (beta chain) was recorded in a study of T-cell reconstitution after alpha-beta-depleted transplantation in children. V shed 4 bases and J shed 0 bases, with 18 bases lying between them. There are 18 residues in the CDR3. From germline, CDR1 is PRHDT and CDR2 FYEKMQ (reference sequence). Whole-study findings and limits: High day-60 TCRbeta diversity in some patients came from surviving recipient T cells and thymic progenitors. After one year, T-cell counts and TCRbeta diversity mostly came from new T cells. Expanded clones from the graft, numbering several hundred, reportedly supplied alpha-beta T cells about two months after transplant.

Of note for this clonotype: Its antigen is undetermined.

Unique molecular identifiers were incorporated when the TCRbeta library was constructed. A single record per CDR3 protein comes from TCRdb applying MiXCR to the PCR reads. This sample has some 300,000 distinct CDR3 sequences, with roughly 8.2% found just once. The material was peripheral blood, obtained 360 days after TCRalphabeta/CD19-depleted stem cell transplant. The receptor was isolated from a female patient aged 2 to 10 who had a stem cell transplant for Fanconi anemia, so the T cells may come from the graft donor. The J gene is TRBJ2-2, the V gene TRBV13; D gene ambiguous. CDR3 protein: CASSSLSIAKPNTGELFF. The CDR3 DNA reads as TGTGCCAGCAGCTCACTCAGTATTGCAAAACCGAACACCGGGGAGCTGTTTTTT.